These 6 T cell receptor beta chains came from one sample sequenced in a study of T-cell memory formation after mild COVID-19. TCRdb processed the 5' RACE reads anew with MiXCR; each CDR3 protein has one entry. The sample has fewer than 600,000 distinct CDR3 sequences; less than 25% are singletons. What was sequenced was PBMCs or a T cell subset sorted from them (not recorded which). The receptors were sampled from an adult woman who had mild COVID-19 (a few samples of this study predate the infection). Cell type and time point are not known.

This clonotype was counted a few times. The chain links TRBV12-3 or TRBV12-4 to TRBJ1-2; 7 bases map to TRBD1. The CDR3 is 12 amino acids. The V gene end was trimmed by 3 bases and the J gene end by 8 bases; junction bases not matched to a gene: 3. CDR3 loop: CASSFRGEGYTF. The CDR3 DNA reads TGTGCCAGCAGTTTCAGGGGGGAGGGCTACACCTTC.

The rearrangement links TRBV7-9 to TRBJ1-3; TRBD1 agrees at 7 bases. The germline CDR1 and CDR2 sequences are SEHNR and FQNEAQ (reference sequence). The CDR3 is 16 amino acids. The V gene end was trimmed by 5 bases and the J gene end by 4 bases; junction bases not matched to a gene: 11. CDR3 coding DNA: TGTGCCAGCAGCCTATATCGGGACAGACAAGGAAACACCATATATTTT. Translated: CASSLYRDRQGNTIYF.

The sample holds many counts of this clonotype. The rearrangement links TRBV12-3 or TRBV12-4 to TRBJ2-3; D is unresolved. CDR3 length: 14 residues. Trimming left V 0 bases short and J 6 bases short, with 10 bases between. The CDR3 loop is CASSLARLTDTQYF. CDR3 in DNA: TGTGCCAGCAGTTTAGCCAGGCTCACGGATACGCAGTATTTT.

This clonotype was recorded only once. The genes are TRBV6-2 or TRBV6-3 and TRBJ2-1; D is ambiguous. From germline, CDR1 is MNHEY and CDR2 SVGEGT. The CDR3 runs 13 residues. V was shortened by 2 bases and J by 8 bases, with 10 bases between the two germline ends. The DNA of the CDR3 is TGTGCCAGCAGTTACGCGCAAAGGTATGAGCAGTTCTTC. It translates to CASSYAQRYEQFF.

This chain uses TRBV4-3 with TRBJ1-1; TRBD1 matches 7 bases. Germline-derived CDR1 and CDR2 are LGHNA and YSLEER. The CDR3 contains 14 residues. Germline trimming cut 4 bases from V and 3 bases from J; bases unmatched to any gene: 5. The CDR3 nucleotides read TGCGCCAGCAGCCGACAGGGCCCGGACACTGAAGCTTTCTTT. Protein: CASSRQGPDTEAFF.

This clonotype was seen only a few times. The V call is TRBV12-3 or TRBV12-4, the J call TRBJ2-1; 9 nucleotides align to TRBD2. Losses at the gene ends were 2 bases for V and 6 bases for J; bases not matched to a gene: 5. The CDR3 is 15 amino acids. This CDR3 is CASSLISGGRNEQFF. In DNA, the CDR3 is TGTGCCAGCAGTTTAATTAGCGGGGGCCGCAATGAGCAGTTCTTC.